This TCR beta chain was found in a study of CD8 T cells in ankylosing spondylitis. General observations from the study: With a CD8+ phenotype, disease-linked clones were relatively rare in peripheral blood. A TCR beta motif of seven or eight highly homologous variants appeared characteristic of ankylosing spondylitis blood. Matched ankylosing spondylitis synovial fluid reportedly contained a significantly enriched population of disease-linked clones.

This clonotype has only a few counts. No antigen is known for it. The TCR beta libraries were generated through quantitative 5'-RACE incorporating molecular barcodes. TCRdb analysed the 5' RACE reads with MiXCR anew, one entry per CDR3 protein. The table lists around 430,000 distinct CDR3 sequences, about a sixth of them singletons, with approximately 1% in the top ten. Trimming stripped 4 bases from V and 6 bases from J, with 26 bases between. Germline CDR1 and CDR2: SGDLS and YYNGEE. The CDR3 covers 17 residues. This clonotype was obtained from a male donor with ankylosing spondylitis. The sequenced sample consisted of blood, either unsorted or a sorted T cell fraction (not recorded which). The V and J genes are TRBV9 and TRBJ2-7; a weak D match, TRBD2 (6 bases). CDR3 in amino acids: CASSSQVGGVAGTEQYF. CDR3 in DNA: TGTGCCAGCAGCTCCCAAGTGGGGGGTGTGGCGGGAACCGAGCAGTACTTC.